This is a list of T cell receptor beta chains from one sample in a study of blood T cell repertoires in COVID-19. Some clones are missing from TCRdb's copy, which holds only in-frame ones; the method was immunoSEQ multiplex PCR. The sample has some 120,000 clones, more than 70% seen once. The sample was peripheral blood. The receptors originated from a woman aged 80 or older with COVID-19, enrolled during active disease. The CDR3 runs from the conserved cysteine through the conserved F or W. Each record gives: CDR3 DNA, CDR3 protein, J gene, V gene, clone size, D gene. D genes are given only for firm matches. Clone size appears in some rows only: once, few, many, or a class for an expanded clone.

DNA: TGTGCCAGCAGCCTAGATACTTACGAGCAGTACTTC; CDR3: CASSLDTYEQYF; J: TRBJ2-7; V: TRBV12-3/TRBV12-4; size: -; D: -
DNA: TGTGCCAGCAGCCAGAGGGTCATGAACACTGAAGCTTTCTTT; CDR3: CASSQRVMNTEAFF; J: TRBJ1-1; V: TRBV5-4; size: -; D: -
DNA: TGTGCCAGCAGCCGGGCTGGGGCCAACGTCCTGACTTTC; CDR3: CASSRAGANVLTF; J: TRBJ2-6; V: TRBV12-3/TRBV12-4; size: few; D: -
DNA: TGTGCCAGCAGCCGTATGGCCCTGGGCAATCAGCCCCAGCATTTT; CDR3: CASSRMALGNQPQHF; J: TRBJ1-5; V: TRBV7-2; size: -; D: -
DNA: TGTGCCAGTAGCGACGGGAGGAACACTGAAGCTTTCTTT; CDR3: CASSDGRNTEAFF; J: TRBJ1-1; V: TRBV19; size: -; D: -
DNA: TGTGCCAGCAGTTTCCGGGGGTTCTACGAGCAGTACTTC; CDR3: CASSFRGFYEQYF; J: TRBJ2-7; V: TRBV12-3/TRBV12-4; size: -; D: -
DNA: TGTGCCAGCAGCATACAGGCCTTAGGGGAGCCCCAGCATTTT; CDR3: CASSIQALGEPQHF; J: TRBJ1-5; V: TRBV7-2; size: -; D: -
DNA: TGCGCCAGCAGTCTATCGGGGGGAGCAACACAAGAGACCCAGTACTTC; CDR3: CASSLSGGATQETQYF; J: TRBJ2-5; V: TRBV5-1; size: -; D: TRBD2
DNA: TGTGCCAGTAGCAAGACAGTTCTCACCTACGAGCAGTACTTC; CDR3: CASSKTVLTYEQYF; J: TRBJ2-7; V: TRBV19; size: -; D: -
DNA: TGCGCCAGCTCCGGGACATATAACACCGGGGAGCTGTTTTTT; CDR3: CASSGTYNTGELFF; J: TRBJ2-2; V: TRBV5-1; size: -; D: -
DNA: TGTGCCAGCAGCCAAGCAACAGGGGGAGTTTCACCCCTCCACTTT; CDR3: CASSQATGGVSPLHF; J: TRBJ1-6; V: TRBV3-1/TRBV3-2; size: once; D: TRBD1
DNA: TGTGCCAGCAGTTACGCAGCGGGAGTTGGGAATGAGCAGTTCTTC; CDR3: CASSYAAGVGNEQFF; J: TRBJ2-1; V: TRBV6-5; size: -; D: TRBD2
DNA: TGTGCCAGCAGCGTAGCAGTGAACACTGAAGCTTTCTTT; CDR3: CASSVAVNTEAFF; J: TRBJ1-1; V: TRBV9; size: -; D: -
DNA: TGCGCCAGCACCCCATCCGGCACCGGGGAGCTGTTTTTT; CDR3: CASTPSGTGELFF; J: TRBJ2-2; V: TRBV5-1; size: few; D: -
DNA: TGTGCCAGCAGTATTACAGGGGTGGATACAGATACGCAGTATTTT; CDR3: CASSITGVDTDTQYF; J: TRBJ2-3; V: TRBV7-3; size: -; D: TRBD1
DNA: TGTGCCAGCAGCGGGGGGTATGGACGGGTGAACACTGAAGCTTTCTTT; CDR3: CASSGGYGRVNTEAFF; J: TRBJ1-1; V: TRBV5-5; size: -; D: -
DNA: TGTGCCAGCAGCTTAGCAAGGGACTCGGGGACGCAGTATTTT; CDR3: CASSLARDSGTQYF; J: TRBJ2-3; V: TRBV7-2; size: -; D: -
DNA: TGTGCCAGCAGCTCCTTGGGGACAGGGAATAATTCACCCCTCCACTTT; CDR3: CASSSLGTGNNSPLHF; J: TRBJ1-6; V: TRBV5-6; size: -; D: TRBD1
DNA: TGTGCCAGTAGTACGGACAGGGACTGGGCCTTAAATCAGCCCCAGCATTTT; CDR3: CASSTDRDWALNQPQHF; J: TRBJ1-5; V: TRBV19; size: -; D: TRBD1
DNA: TGTGCCAGCAGCTTAGATCGGGACAGGAAAGCTTTCTTT; CDR3: CASSLDRDRKAFF; J: TRBJ1-1; V: TRBV11-2; size: -; D: TRBD1
DNA: TGTGCTAGTGCCCCCCTTACCGGGGAGCTGTTTTTT; CDR3: CASAPLTGELFF; J: TRBJ2-2; V: TRBV12-5; size: -; D: -
DNA: TGCAGCCTCCTTTTCAGGGACGAGCAGTACTTC; CDR3: CSLLFRDEQYF; J: TRBJ2-7; V: TRBV29-1; size: -; D: -
DNA: TGTGCCAGCAGTTTATTTGCCCGGGCAGGGGTTTATAATCAGCCCCAGCATTTT; CDR3: CASSLFARAGVYNQPQHF; J: TRBJ1-5; V: TRBV28; size: -; D: -
DNA: TGCGCCAGCAGCCAAGAATCGGGTTTGGTAGCGGCAAACACCGGGGAGCTGTTTTTT; CDR3: CASSQESGLVAANTGELFF; J: TRBJ2-2; V: TRBV4-3; size: -; D: -
DNA: TGTGCCAGCAGCGGAGGGACAGGGGTAAAGAACACTGAAGCTTTCTTT; CDR3: CASSGGTGVKNTEAFF; J: TRBJ1-1; V: TRBV5-4; size: -; D: TRBD1
DNA: TGTGCCACCTTAGGACAGGTCAACACCGGGGAGCTGTTTTTT; CDR3: CATLGQVNTGELFF; J: TRBJ2-2; V: TRBV7-9; size: -; D: TRBD1
DNA: TGCGCCAGCAGCCAAGATGAGGGACAGGGGGGTTTTCGGGAGACCCAGTACTTC; CDR3: CASSQDEGQGGFRETQYF; J: TRBJ2-5; V: TRBV4-1; size: -; D: TRBD1
DNA: TGTGCCACCCTCCGAGATTCCTACAATGAGCAGTTCTTC; CDR3: CATLRDSYNEQFF; J: TRBJ2-1; V: TRBV7-2; size: -; D: -
DNA: TGTGCCAGCAGTTTCGGAGGAGAGCAGTTCTTC; CDR3: CASSFGGEQFF; J: TRBJ2-1; V: TRBV12-3/TRBV12-4; size: -; D: -
DNA: TGTGCCAGCAGCTTACCGCAGAGGTCCGGCTACACCTTC; CDR3: CASSLPQRSGYTF; J: TRBJ1-2; V: TRBV5-6; size: -; D: -
DNA: TGTGCCAGCTCACCAAGGGCTAGCGAGTACAATGAGCAGTTCTTC; CDR3: CASSPRASEYNEQFF; J: TRBJ2-1; V: TRBV18; size: -; D: -
DNA: TGTGCCAGCAGTTCCACCACAGGATTCTACAATGAGCAGTTCTTC; CDR3: CASSSTTGFYNEQFF; J: TRBJ2-1; V: TRBV6-5; size: -; D: -
DNA: TGTGCCAGCACCAAAGGACTAGCGGGAGAGCCAGAGACCCAGTACTTC; CDR3: CASTKGLAGEPETQYF; J: TRBJ2-5; V: TRBV7-9; size: -; D: TRBD2
DNA: TGTGCCAGCAGTAGGGGACTAGCGGGACAGGGAGATACGCAGTATTTT; CDR3: CASSRGLAGQGDTQYF; J: TRBJ2-3; V: TRBV2; size: once; D: TRBD2
DNA: TGTGCCAGCAGCGTCTCCAACTTTCCGAACACTGAAGCTTTCTTT; CDR3: CASSVSNFPNTEAFF; J: TRBJ1-1; V: TRBV9; size: once; D: -
DNA: TGTGCCAGCAGTCTCGGGATCTCTAACTATGGCTACACCTTC; CDR3: CASSLGISNYGYTF; J: TRBJ1-2; V: TRBV3-1/TRBV3-2; size: -; D: -
DNA: TGTGCCAGCATGAGGGCTAGTGGGGAGACCCAGTACTTC; CDR3: CASMRASGETQYF; J: TRBJ2-5; V: TRBV7-2; size: -; D: -
DNA: TGTGCCAGCAGCTTGCCCCCACAAACAGATACGCAGTATTTT; CDR3: CASSLPPQTDTQYF; J: TRBJ2-3; V: TRBV5-8; size: -; D: -
DNA: TGTGCCAGCAGTTACCCGGCCGGGACAGGGACCTTCGGGCTAAGGAATTCACCCCTCCACTTT; CDR3: CASSYPAGTGTFGLRNSPLHF; J: TRBJ1-6; V: TRBV6-2/TRBV6-3; size: few; D: TRBD1
DNA: TGCAGCGTTGTAAAGGGGACTACCTCCTACGAGCAGTACTTC; CDR3: CSVVKGTTSYEQYF; J: TRBJ2-7; V: TRBV29-1; size: -; D: TRBD2
DNA: TGCGCCAGCAGCCAAGATATAACAGACCCCTATGGCTACACCTTC; CDR3: CASSQDITDPYGYTF; J: TRBJ1-2; V: TRBV4-3; size: once; D: -
DNA: TGCAGCGTTCTGGCCTCAGCAGCGGGAGCTTACCACGAGCAGTACTTC; CDR3: CSVLASAAGAYHEQYF; J: TRBJ2-7; V: TRBV29-1; size: -; D: TRBD2
DNA: TGTGCCAGCAGCCTACTAGCGTTGAATGAGCAGTTCTTC; CDR3: CASSLLALNEQFF; J: TRBJ2-1; V: TRBV7-2; size: once; D: TRBD2
DNA: TGTGCCAGTAGCCATACAGGGTCAGATCAGCCCCAGCATTTT; CDR3: CASSHTGSDQPQHF; J: TRBJ1-5; V: TRBV19; size: -; D: -
DNA: TGCAGCGTTGAAAGGTTAGCCCAAGAGACCCAGTACTTC; CDR3: CSVERLAQETQYF; J: TRBJ2-5; V: TRBV29-1; size: -; D: -
DNA: TGCGCCAGCAGCTTGGATGGGACATCCTACAATGAGCAGTTCTTC; CDR3: CASSLDGTSYNEQFF; J: TRBJ2-1; V: TRBV5-1; size: -; D: -
DNA: TGTGCCACCAGTGATTTGGGCCTAGGGAGCGAGCAGTACTTC; CDR3: CATSDLGLGSEQYF; J: TRBJ2-7; V: TRBV24-1; size: -; D: -
DNA: TGTGCCAGCTCACTGCTACAAGGGGGTAATGAAAAACTGTTTTTT; CDR3: CASSLLQGGNEKLFF; J: TRBJ1-4; V: TRBV18; size: -; D: -
DNA: TGCAGCGGTGACGGGCCAGGGGTGAACACTGAAGCTTTCTTT; CDR3: CSGDGPGVNTEAFF; J: TRBJ1-1; V: TRBV29-1; size: -; D: -
DNA: TGTGCCAGTAGTAGTGGACAGGGGCCTGGCTACACCTTC; CDR3: CASSSGQGPGYTF; J: TRBJ1-2; V: TRBV19; size: -; D: TRBD1
DNA: TGTGCCAGTAGTCGCCAGGTAAATAGTTACGAGCAGTACTTC; CDR3: CASSRQVNSYEQYF; J: TRBJ2-7; V: TRBV19; size: -; D: -
DNA: TGTGCCAGCAGCTTCTTTGGGGCCAACGTCCTGACTTTC; CDR3: CASSFFGANVLTF; J: TRBJ2-6; V: TRBV11-1; size: -; D: -
DNA: TGTGCCAGCAGCTACAGCGGGAGGAGTGCCGAGCAGTACTTC; CDR3: CASSYSGRSAEQYF; J: TRBJ2-7; V: TRBV12-1; size: -; D: -